The clone carrying this T cell receptor beta chain turned up a few times. The CDR3 end is not reached by the read, which stops 3 residues before it; the germline J gene fills it in. Generated by immunoSEQ multiplex PCR, the TCRdb table keeps only in-frame clones and is missing some. The sample shows roughly 48,000 clones, none of them appearing just once. The data belong to a study of T cell clonality in common variable immunodeficiency. The CDR3 consists of 14 residues. V lost 7 bases to trimming and J lost 2 bases, with 14 bases between them. The germline V gene encodes CDR1 SNHLY and CDR2 FYNNEI. The sequencing input was peripheral blood mononuclear cells. This receptor was taken from a person aged 18 to 75 in good health. V usage is TRBV2 and J usage is TRBJ1-2; D possibly corresponds to TRBD1 (6 bases). The sequenced CDR3 bases are TGTGCCAGCACCCACAGGGCGGAGAACTATGGC. Its protein product is CASTHRAENYG. In full, the CDR3 reads CASTHRAENYGYTF.